The rows below give T cell receptor beta chains drawn from one sample of a study of blood T cell repertoires in COVID-19. Sequencing was performed with immunoSEQ multiplex PCR; in TCRdb, only in-frame clones are kept and a portion is missing. The sample lists fewer than 120,000 clones; 72% were seen once. The sample was peripheral blood. The receptors were sampled from a woman aged 55-70 years with acute or convalescent COVID-19. Both conserved end residues are part of each CDR3. A D gene is named only where the DNA matches it firmly. Size is omitted from some rows. Given values are once, few, many or a class for expanded clones.

TRBV12-3/TRBV12-4,TRBJ2-5,TRBD2,NA,CASSPHGGRPQYF,TGTGCCAGCAGTCCTCACGGGGGGAGACCCCAGTACTTC
TRBV18,TRBJ1-5,TRBD1,NA,CASSPDRDQPQHF,TGTGCCAGCTCACCGGACAGGGATCAGCCCCAGCATTTT
TRBV7-6,TRBJ2-3,TRBD2,NA,CASSPTTSGGYTDTQYF,TGTGCCAGCAGCCCGACGACTAGCGGGGGTTACACAGATACGCAGTATTTT
TRBV7-2,TRBJ2-7,TRBD1,NA,CASSMRQGYEQYF,TGTGCCAGCAGCATGCGACAGGGCTACGAGCAGTACTTC
TRBV6-4,TRBJ1-5,TRBD1,NA,CASRTRDSRQPQHF,TGTGCCAGCAGGACCCGGGACAGTAGACAGCCCCAGCATTTT
TRBV9,TRBJ1-2,NA,NA,CASSPRPRVGYTF,TGTGCCAGCAGCCCCCGACCTCGGGTTGGCTACACCTTC
TRBV19,TRBJ2-7,TRBD1,NA,CASSMDRGRLKQYF,TGTGCCAGTAGTATGGACAGGGGGCGTTTGAAGCAGTACTTC
TRBV4-3,TRBJ2-2,NA,NA,CASSLGGGRNTGELFF,TGCGCCAGCAGCCTGGGGGGAGGCCGAAACACCGGGGAGCTGTTTTTT
TRBV5-1,TRBJ1-1,NA,NA,CASSSRGMNTEAFF,TGCGCCAGCAGCTCGCGCGGGATGAACACTGAAGCTTTCTTT
TRBV6-5,TRBJ1-2,NA,NA,CASSPSYDSLYGYTF,TGTGCCAGCAGTCCCTCCTACGACAGTTTGTATGGCTACACCTTC
TRBV12-5,TRBJ1-1,NA,NA,CASGLGTGWHTEAFF,TGTGCTAGTGGTCTGGGGACTGGGTGGCACACTGAAGCTTTCTTT
TRBV13,TRBJ2-1,TRBD1,few,CASSIRDRANEQFF,TGTGCCAGCAGCATCCGGGACAGGGCCAATGAGCAGTTCTTC
TRBV20-1,TRBJ2-3,NA,NA,CSASDRQGRDTQYF,TGCAGTGCTAGTGATAGGCAGGGAAGAGATACGCAGTATTTT
TRBV27,TRBJ2-1,TRBD1,NA,CASSFRMVGQALSYNEQFF,TGTGCCAGCAGTTTTAGGATGGTCGGACAGGCCCTCTCCTACAATGAGCAGTTCTTC
TRBV5-5,TRBJ1-5,NA,few,CASSRAGNNQPQHF,TGTGCCAGCAGCCGCGCAGGTAACAATCAGCCCCAGCATTTT
TRBV27,TRBJ1-4,TRBD1,few,CASSRRQGRYEKLFF,TGTGCCAGCAGTAGGAGACAGGGACGGTATGAAAAACTGTTTTTT
TRBV9,TRBJ2-5,NA,once,CASSVEGARETQYF,TGTGCCAGCAGCGTAGAAGGGGCGCGGGAGACCCAGTACTTC
TRBV24-1,TRBJ1-1,TRBD1,NA,CATSDSRDREAFF,TGTGCCACCAGTGATTCGAGGGACAGGGAAGCTTTCTTT
TRBV27,TRBJ1-6,NA,few,CASSLRNSPLHF,TGTGCCAGCAGTTTACGTAATTCACCCCTCCACTTT
TRBV28,TRBJ2-2,TRBD1,NA,CASGRGRTGELFF,TGTGCCAGCGGAAGGGGGCGAACCGGGGAGCTGTTTTTT
TRBV15,TRBJ2-7,NA,NA,CATSRDITSVQLGQYF,TGTGCCACCAGCAGAGATATAACCTCAGTCCAGCTAGGGCAGTACTTC
TRBV2,TRBJ2-1,NA,few,CASNRYNEQFF,TGTGCCAGCAACCGGTACAATGAGCAGTTCTTC